This T cell receptor (beta chain) was identified in a study of blood T cell repertoires in COVID-19. For the study at large: Sample material is recorded as cDNA or gDNA derived from T cells, B-cell-depleted T cells, or PBMCs.

Seattle participants joined during active infection and were tracked over time. The CDR3 covers 13 residues. Trimming shortened V by 3 bases and J by 6 bases, and 14 bases separated the two germline ends. CDR1 DFQATT and CDR2 SNEGSKA come from the germline V gene (reference sequence). Profiled with immunoSEQ multiplex PCR; TCRdb holds only in-frame clones, not every one. The sample lists about 250,000 clones, around 85% seen once, with approximately 5.1% in the top ten. The TCR originated in a man in his forties or fifties with COVID-19, enrolled during active disease. The chain carries TRBV20-1 and TRBJ1-2; the D gene is possibly TRBD1 (6 bases). Sequenced: peripheral blood. CDR3: CSASVGTHNGYTF. The CDR3 bases are TGCAGTGCTAGTGTTGGGACACATAATGGCTACACCTTC.